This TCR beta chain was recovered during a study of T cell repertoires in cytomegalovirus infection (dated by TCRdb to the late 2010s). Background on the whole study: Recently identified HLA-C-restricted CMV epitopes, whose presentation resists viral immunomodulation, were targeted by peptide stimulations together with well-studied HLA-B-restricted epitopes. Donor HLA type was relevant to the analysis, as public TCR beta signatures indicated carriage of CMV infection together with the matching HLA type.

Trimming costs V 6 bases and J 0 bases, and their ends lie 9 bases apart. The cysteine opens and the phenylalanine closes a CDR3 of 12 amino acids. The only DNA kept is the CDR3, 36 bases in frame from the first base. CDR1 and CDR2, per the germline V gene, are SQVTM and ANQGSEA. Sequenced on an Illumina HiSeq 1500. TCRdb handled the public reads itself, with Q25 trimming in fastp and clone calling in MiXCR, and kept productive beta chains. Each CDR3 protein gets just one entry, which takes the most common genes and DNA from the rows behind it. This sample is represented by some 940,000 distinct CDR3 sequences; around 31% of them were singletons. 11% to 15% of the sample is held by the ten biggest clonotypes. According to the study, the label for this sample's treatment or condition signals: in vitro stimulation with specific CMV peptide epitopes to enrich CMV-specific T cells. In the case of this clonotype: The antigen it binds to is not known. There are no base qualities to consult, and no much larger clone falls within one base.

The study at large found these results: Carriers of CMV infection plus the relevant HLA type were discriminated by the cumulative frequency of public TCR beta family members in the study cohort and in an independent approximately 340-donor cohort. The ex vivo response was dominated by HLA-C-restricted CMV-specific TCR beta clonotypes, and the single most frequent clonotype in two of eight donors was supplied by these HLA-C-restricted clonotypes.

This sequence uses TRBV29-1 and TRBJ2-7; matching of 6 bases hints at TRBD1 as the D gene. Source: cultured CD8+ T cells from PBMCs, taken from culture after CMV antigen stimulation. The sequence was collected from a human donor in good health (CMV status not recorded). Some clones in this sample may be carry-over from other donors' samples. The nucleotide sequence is TGCAGCGTATACAGGGACTCCTACGAGCAGTACTTC. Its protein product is CSVYRDSYEQYF.